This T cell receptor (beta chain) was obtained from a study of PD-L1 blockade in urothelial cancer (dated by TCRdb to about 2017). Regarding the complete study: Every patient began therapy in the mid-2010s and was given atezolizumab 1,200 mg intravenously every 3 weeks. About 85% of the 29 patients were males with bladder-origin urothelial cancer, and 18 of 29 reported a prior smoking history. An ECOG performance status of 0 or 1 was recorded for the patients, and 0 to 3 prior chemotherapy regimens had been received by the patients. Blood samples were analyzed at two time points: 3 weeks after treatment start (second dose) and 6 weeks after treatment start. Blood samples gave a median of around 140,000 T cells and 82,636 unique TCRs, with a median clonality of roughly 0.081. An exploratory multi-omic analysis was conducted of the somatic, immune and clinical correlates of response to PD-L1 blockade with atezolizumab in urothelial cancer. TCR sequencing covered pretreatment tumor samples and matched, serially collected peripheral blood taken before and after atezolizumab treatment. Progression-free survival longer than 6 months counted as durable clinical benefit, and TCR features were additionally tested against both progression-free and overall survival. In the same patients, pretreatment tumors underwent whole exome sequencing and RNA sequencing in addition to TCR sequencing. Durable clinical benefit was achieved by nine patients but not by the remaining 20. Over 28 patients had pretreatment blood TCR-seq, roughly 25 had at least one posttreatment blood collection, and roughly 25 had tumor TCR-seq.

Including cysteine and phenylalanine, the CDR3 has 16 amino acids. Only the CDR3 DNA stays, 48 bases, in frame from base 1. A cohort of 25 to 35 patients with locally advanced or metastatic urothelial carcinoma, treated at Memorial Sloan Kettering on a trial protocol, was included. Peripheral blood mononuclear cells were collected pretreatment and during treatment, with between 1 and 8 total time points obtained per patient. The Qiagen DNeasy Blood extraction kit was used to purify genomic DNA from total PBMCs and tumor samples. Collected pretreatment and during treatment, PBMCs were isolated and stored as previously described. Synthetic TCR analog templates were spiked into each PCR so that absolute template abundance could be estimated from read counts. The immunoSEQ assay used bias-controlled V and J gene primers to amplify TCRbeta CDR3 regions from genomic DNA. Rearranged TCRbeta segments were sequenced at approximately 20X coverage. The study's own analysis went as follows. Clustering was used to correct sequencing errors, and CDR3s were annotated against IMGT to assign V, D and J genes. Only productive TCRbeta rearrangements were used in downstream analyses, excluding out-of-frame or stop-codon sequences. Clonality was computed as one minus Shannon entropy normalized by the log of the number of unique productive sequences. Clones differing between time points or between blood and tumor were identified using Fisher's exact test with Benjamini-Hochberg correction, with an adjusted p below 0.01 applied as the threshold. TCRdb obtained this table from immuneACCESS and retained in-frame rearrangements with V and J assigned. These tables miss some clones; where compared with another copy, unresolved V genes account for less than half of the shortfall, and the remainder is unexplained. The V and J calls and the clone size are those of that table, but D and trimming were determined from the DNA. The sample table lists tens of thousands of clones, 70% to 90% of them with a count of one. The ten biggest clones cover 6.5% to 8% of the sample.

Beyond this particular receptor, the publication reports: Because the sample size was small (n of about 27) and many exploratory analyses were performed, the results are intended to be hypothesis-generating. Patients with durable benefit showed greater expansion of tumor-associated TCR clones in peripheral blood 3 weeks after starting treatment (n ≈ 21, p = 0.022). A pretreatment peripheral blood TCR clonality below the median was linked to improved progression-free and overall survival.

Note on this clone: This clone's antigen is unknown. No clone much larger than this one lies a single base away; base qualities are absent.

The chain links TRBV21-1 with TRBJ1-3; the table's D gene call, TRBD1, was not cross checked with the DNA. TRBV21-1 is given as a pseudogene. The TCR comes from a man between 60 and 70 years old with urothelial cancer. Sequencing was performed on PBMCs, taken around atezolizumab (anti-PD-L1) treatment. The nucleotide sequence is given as TGTGCCAGCAGCAAAGCGGGCTGCTTTTGGGGAAACACCATATATTTT. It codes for CASSKAGCFWGNTIYF.